This TCR beta chain was recorded in a study of T-cell memory formation after mild COVID-19. The study, taken as a whole, reports: Balance between CD4 and CD8 was seen in clones contracting day 15 to 85, and a CD4+ lean was seen in later expanders. CD8+ contracting clones occupied EMRA, while CD4+ ones occupied mainly CM and EM.

In regard to this clonotype: Its antigen is unidentified.

Constant-segment primers were used for 5'RACE, and the resulting TCR alpha and TCR beta cDNA libraries carried sample barcodes and UMIs. TCRdb used MiXCR to reprocess the 5' RACE reads, holding one entry per CDR3 protein. The table lists fewer than 350,000 distinct CDR3 sequences, over 11% of them singletons, with roughly a fifth in the top ten. This receptor was obtained from a man aged 18 to 30 who had mild COVID-19 (a few samples of this study predate the infection). Cell type and time point are not known. The specimen sequenced was PBMCs or a T cell subset sorted from them (not recorded which).

The CDR3 protein is CASNKPGNYGYTF. The CDR3 DNA follows: TGTGCCAGCAACAAGCCCGGGAACTATGGCTACACCTTC. The chain has TRBV5-4 and TRBJ1-2, with D unresolved. CDR1 and CDR2 from the germline V gene are SGHNT and YYREEE (reference sequence). Between the trimmed V and J ends, which lost 6 bases and 2 bases, there was a span of 11 bases. The length of the CDR3 is 13 residues.